This T cell receptor (beta chain) is drawn from a study of blood T cell repertoires in COVID-19. Study overall: In each case, the material was cDNA or gDNA derived from T cells, B-cell-depleted T cells, or PBMCs.

The CDR3 is 15 residues long. Trimming took off 4 bases at V and 4 bases at J, with 17 bases between the two ends. Germline V CDR1 and CDR2: SGHNT, YYREEE (reference sequence). Produced via immunoSEQ multiplex PCR; TCRdb's table is partial and in-frame only. The table records roughly 140,000 clones, 88% of them present only once. The V call is TRBV5-4, the J call TRBJ1-2; TRBD1 is a possible D gene (6 bases). Sequenced: peripheral blood. This receptor was identified in a human donor in a cohort sampled during active COVID-19. CDR3 protein: CASSPGAGAVYGYTF. The CDR3 DNA reads as TGTGCCAGCAGCCCCGGGGCGGGGGCAGTCTATGGCTACACCTTC.